A single T cell receptor (beta chain) is shown here with its context. This sample is part of a study of blood T cell repertoires in COVID-19. Study-level information: Sites across the United States, Italy and Spain contributed samples from acute and convalescent COVID-19. From T cells, B-cell-depleted T cells, or PBMCs came the material, which was cDNA or gDNA.

Per the authors' pipeline: Estimation of nucleated cell counts was performed using reference gene primer amplification. The data were produced by immunoSEQ multiplex PCR, yet TCRdb's version contains in-frame clones alone and is incomplete. V, J and clone size reflect that table, while D and trimming were determined from the DNA. This sample has over 200,000 clones, with 91% found just once. Self-reported history from a screening survey and questionnaire set each donor's cohort. The sequence derives from a human donor in a cohort exposed to, infected with or recovered from COVID-19 (not recorded which). The donor label of this sample is uncertain. The sequencing input was PBMCs or T cells enriched from blood (not recorded which).

The CDR3 sequence: CASSPREGEGYTF. CDR3 in DNA: TGTGCCAGCTCACCACGCGAGGGGGAGGGCTACACCTTC. The rearrangement links TRBV18 to TRBJ1-2; maybe TRBD1 (6 bases). Germline V gives CDR1 KGHSH, CDR2 LQKENI. The V end was cut by 1 base, the J end by 8 bases, with 11 bases between. The CDR3 is made up of 13 amino acids.